This T cell receptor beta chain is from a study of vaccination and CD4 T cells after COVID-19 (dated by TCRdb to the early 2020s). About the investigation overall: Every convalescent patient had a positive nasal swab PCR test for SARS-CoV-2, with mild disease in several patients and severe disease in one. Six males and four females were included in the convalescent cohort, with two Hispanic individuals, seven Caucasians, two Asians and one multiracial person represented. Two doses of either the Pfizer-BioNTech BNT162b2 vaccine (n=8) or the Moderna mRNA-1273 vaccine (n=2) were administered to participants. Post-COVID blood samples were collected from convalescent patients a median of roughly 100 days after diagnosis, with a range of about 35 to 180 days. The time from the second vaccine dose to post-vaccine blood sampling had a median of around 72 days and ranged from about 13 to 250 days. A few convalescent patients were sampled both early after vaccination (day 14) and late after vaccination (days 161 to 241). Overlapping spike peptide pools from SARS-CoV-2 and from the common cold coronaviruses HCoV-NL63, HCoV-OC43 and HCoV-229E were used as culture stimuli. Control cultures used a CEFX viral epitope pool as positive control, an HIV-1 Nef peptide pool as negative control, or no peptide. The spike-specific CD4+ TCR repertoire was compared before and after mRNA vaccination in around ten COVID-19 convalescent patients and a handful of infection-naive healthy vaccine recipients. The paper as a whole reports these results and caveats: Only a relatively small number of convalescent patients were included in the study, and early timepoints following natural infection were not analyzed. Of the vaccine-specific clones found in convalescent patients, nearly all (304 of 307) were mono-reactive for SARS-CoV-2 spike instead of being cross-reactive with common cold coronaviruses. Among convalescent patients, a median 86.3% of the SARS-CoV-2-reactive clones seen after vaccination appeared only after vaccination, which suggests priming specific to the vaccine. Although the median number of SARS-CoV-2-reactive clonotypes went up from roughly 19 after infection to some 37 after vaccination, the increase was not significant.

According to the study, the label for this sample's time point signals: late sampling 161 to 241 days after vaccination in a few convalescent patients. Per the publication, the treatment or condition label means: approximately nine-day PBMC culture with coronavirus spike peptide pools or control peptides (ViraFEST assay). The ViraFEST assay was used in the study, in which antigen-specific T cells were expanded with peptide pools and expanded clonotypes were subsequently identified by TCR sequencing. Positive SARS-CoV-2 PCR tests in the convalescent patients dated from March to December 2020, before Alpha, Beta and Delta variants emerged in the United States. PBMCs were cultured at a few million per well in IMDM supplemented with approximately 5% human AB serum and approximately 10 IU/ml IL-2, with approximately 10 ug/ml peptide pools added. On days 3 and 7, half of the culture medium was replaced with fresh IL-2-containing medium. Once the cells had been in culture for approximately 10 days, the EasySep CD4+ T cell isolation kit was used to isolate CD4+ T cells by negative selection. PBMCs were separated from whole blood using Ficoll-Paque Plus gradient centrifugation and then either used fresh or cryopreserved at -140C. Culture conditions were generally each tested in triplicate wells.

V is reduced by 4 bases and J by 4 bases, leaving a spacing of 14 bases between them. From a lookup of the germline V gene (reference sequence), CDR1 and CDR2 are SEHNR and FQNEAQ. From cysteine to phenylalanine, the CDR3 is 14 amino acids long. Only the CDR3 part of the read is kept: 42 bases, read in frame from the first base. In its sample, this clonotype was seen a few times. No cognate antigen has been identified for it. No much larger clone exists at a distance of one base, and base qualities are not known. Receptor libraries were prepared by PCR. TCR sequencing of DNA from cultured CD4+ T cells used the Oncomine TCR Beta short-read assay at the Johns Hopkins FTIC core. The QIAamp micro DNA kit was used to extract genomic DNA from the cultured CD4+ T cells. Oncomine TCR Beta libraries from cultured CD4+ T cells were pooled with unique dual indexes and sequenced on an Illumina iSeq 100. Concerning the study's data processing: Non-productive sequences were removed, and CDR3s not starting with C, not ending with F or W, or shorter than 7 amino acids were discarded. The MANAFEST web application identified antigen-specific clonotypes by comparing peptide-stimulated wells against reference wells and other culture wells. An FDR below 0.05, an odds ratio above 5, and a productive frequency above 0.1% in at least two of three replicate wells were required for clones to be considered positive. Clonotypes that were significantly expanded in both SARS-CoV-2 spike wells and at least one common cold coronavirus spike condition were defined as cross-reactive. Similarity between CDR3 sequences was evaluated in R version 3.6.1 using Levenshtein distances (stringdist) and unrooted phylogenetic trees (ape). TCRdb reanalyzed the raw reads on its own, using fastp at Q25 for trimming and MiXCR for clone calling, and kept in-frame beta chains. One record per CDR3 amino acid sequence lists the most common genes and DNA. The V and J calls and clone size are TCRdb's, not the authors'. Within this sample are about 21,000 distinct CDR3 sequences, with about 40% of them counted one time only. Clones ranked in the top ten supply 9.9% of the sample.

This TCR was recovered from a human donor who had recovered from COVID-19. The material was CD4+ T cells from blood, cultured in vitro, obtained about 7 months after SARS-CoV-2 vaccination. The sequence is built from TRBV7-9 and TRBJ2-7, and perhaps TRBD1 as D gene, on 5 matching bases. The base sequence is TGTGCCAGCAGCTCCCAAGGGGCGTTTTACGAGCAGTACTTC. The encoded protein is CASSSQGAFYEQYF.